This TCR beta chain derives from a study of human T cells and chemical hapten exposure. About the study: Readings were taken at 6 days from patch tests that had applied 0.01% DPC to the upper back.

CDR3 length: 12 amino acids. Per the germline V gene, CDR1 is MDHEN and CDR2 is SYDVKM. MiXCR was run by TCRdb on the RACE reads, yielding one entry per CDR3 protein. The table lists some 79,000 distinct CDR3 sequences, roughly a tenth of them singletons, with around 4.7% in the top ten. Time point denoted: patch test 2, 6 weeks after DPC sensitization. The treatment denotes: therapeutic diphenylcyclopropenone sensitization with weekly scalp DPC. Each donor was an alopecia patient between 18 and 70 years of age who qualified for DPC. Study findings and constraints: Compared with pre-sensitization or healthy control sets, expanded TCRs clustered more. With DPC sensitization, TCRs exceeding 1 in 1000 frequency showed no change.

At least ten counts were recorded for this clonotype. What it binds is unknown. This sample comprised whole blood, obtained in connection with sensitization to the hapten diphenylcyclopropenone (DPC). V gene TRBV28 combines with J gene TRBJ1-6; D is perhaps TRBD1 (5 bases). The sequence was collected from a woman in her 50s with alopecia areata. Some clones in this sample may be carry-over from other donors' samples. CDR3 amino acids: CGSSPGGSPLHF. The CDR3 DNA is TGTGGTAGCAGCCCCGGGGGTTCACCCCTCCACTTT.